The 5 T cell receptor beta chains listed next were all sequenced from one sample in a study of T cell responses to AZD1222 COVID-19 vaccine. TCRdb keeps only in-frame clones here, not all; method: immunoSEQ multiplex PCR. The sample records fewer than 120,000 clones, around 81% being singletons. The sample in question was peripheral blood, obtained on day 0 of AZD1222 vaccination. Receptor source: an adult in good health.

The genes are TRBV10-2 and TRBJ2-7; 8 bases agree with TRBD2. V dropped 8 bases and J dropped 2; count of bases not matched to a gene: 14. Germline CDR1 is WSHSY and CDR2 is SAAADI. There are 16 residues in the CDR3. CDR3 sequence: CASQTDMISGTYEQYF. The CDR3 DNA reads TGCGCCAGCCAGACCGATATGATTAGCGGGACCTACGAGCAGTACTTC.

In this sample, this clone turned up once. The chain combines TRBV16 with TRBJ2-7; tentatively, D is TRBD2 (5 bases). The germline CDR1 and CDR2 sequences are KGHSY and FQNENV. The CDR3 extends over 16 amino acids. The V end lost 0 bases, the J end lost 5 bases, and 17 bases lay between the germline ends. CDR3 nucleotide sequence: TGTGCCAGCAGCCAATCGTTCCAGGCGGGTGAGGACGAGCAGTACTTC. It translates to CASSQSFQAGEDEQYF.

The J gene is TRBJ1-2, the V gene TRBV7-9; maybe TRBD1 (5 bases). The V end was cut by 7 bases, the J end by 8 bases, with 20 bases between. Germline V gene sequence: CDR1 SEHNR, CDR2 FQNEAQ (reference sequence). The CDR3 totals 14 residues. CDR3 bases: TGTGCCAGCACCAAAACCGGGGGAGTCGTCGGCTACACCTTC. Its protein product is CASTKTGGVVGYTF. The full variable domain, completed using reference TRBV7-9 and TRBJ1-2, is DTGVSQNPRHKITKRGQNVTFRCDPISEHNRLYWYRQTLGQGPEFLTYFQNEAQLEKSRLLSDRFSAERPKGSFSTLEIQRTEQGDSAMYLCASTKTGGVVGYTFGSGTRLTVV.

V usage is TRBV3-1 (or the pseudogene TRBV3-2) and J usage is TRBJ2-7, with TRBD2 matching 11 bases. The germline CDR1 and CDR2 sequences are LGHDT and YNNKEL (reference sequence). CDR3 length: 15 amino acids. Trimming cost V 1 base and J 3 bases; bases outside gene matches: 2. CDR3: CASSQVAGGLYEQYF. The CDR3 nucleotides are TGTGCCAGCAGCCAAGTAGCGGGGGGGCTCTACGAGCAGTACTTC.

V gene TRBV28 combines with J gene TRBJ1-1, with TRBD1 as a possible D gene (5 bases). V lost 6 bases, J lost 5 bases, and 16 bases lay in between. The CDR3 is 14 residues long. From germline, CDR1 is MDHEN and CDR2 SYDVKM. CDR3: CASRLQVRITEAFF. The CDR3 nucleotides are TGTGCCAGCAGGCTACAGGTCCGTATAACTGAAGCTTTCTTT.